This TCR beta chain derives from a study of T cells in Graves' hyperthyroidism and ophthalmopathy. In this sample, this clonotype turned up a few times. Patients having uncontrolled infection, another autoimmune disease, pregnancy or lactation were not included. Diagnosing involved the use of clinical symptoms, serum thyroxine and TRAb, thyroid ultrasound and orbital computed tomography. The investigators amplified TCR beta CDR3 regions from RNA transcripts. The HTBI primer set was used in a first-round RT-PCR of the TCR CDR3. TCRdb passed the multiplex PCR reads through MiXCR, listing each CDR3 protein once. The data hold around 600,000 distinct CDR3 sequences, with around 13% observed a single time. Trimming shortened V by 2 bases and J by 5 bases, and 18 bases separated the two germline ends. This CDR3 spans 16 amino acids. Germline CDR1 PRHDT, CDR2 FYEKMQ (reference sequence).

The sequenced sample consisted of blood. V gene TRBV13 combines with J gene TRBJ2-5, with D possibly matching TRBD2 (6 bases). This clonotype was obtained from a woman in her forties or fifties with Graves' ophthalmopathy. The CDR3 sequence is CASSLFREIPVETQYF. Here the CDR3 DNA reads TGTGCCAGCAGCTTATTTCGGGAGATCCCCGTTGAGACCCAGTACTTC.